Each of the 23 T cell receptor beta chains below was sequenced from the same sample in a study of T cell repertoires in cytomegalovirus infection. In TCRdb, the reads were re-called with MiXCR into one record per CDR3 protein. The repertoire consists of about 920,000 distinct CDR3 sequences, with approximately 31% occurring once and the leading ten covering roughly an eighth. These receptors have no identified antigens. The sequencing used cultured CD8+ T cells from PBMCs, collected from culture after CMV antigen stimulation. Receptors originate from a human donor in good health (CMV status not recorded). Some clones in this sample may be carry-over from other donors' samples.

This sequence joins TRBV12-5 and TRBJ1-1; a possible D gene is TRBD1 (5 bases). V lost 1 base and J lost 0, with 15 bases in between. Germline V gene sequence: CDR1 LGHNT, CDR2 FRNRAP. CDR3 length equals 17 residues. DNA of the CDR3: TGTGCTAGTGGTTTGGCCGGGGGGGGAATTATGAACACTGAAGCTTTCTTT. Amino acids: CASGLAGGGIMNTEAFF.

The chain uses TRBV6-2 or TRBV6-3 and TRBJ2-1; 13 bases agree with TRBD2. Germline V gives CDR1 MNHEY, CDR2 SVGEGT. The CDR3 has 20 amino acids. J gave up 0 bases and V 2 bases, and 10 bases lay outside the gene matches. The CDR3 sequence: CASSYAPLAGGAPSYNEQFF. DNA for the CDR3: TGTGCCAGCAGTTACGCCCCACTAGCGGGGGGGGCCCCCTCCTACAATGAGCAGTTCTTC.

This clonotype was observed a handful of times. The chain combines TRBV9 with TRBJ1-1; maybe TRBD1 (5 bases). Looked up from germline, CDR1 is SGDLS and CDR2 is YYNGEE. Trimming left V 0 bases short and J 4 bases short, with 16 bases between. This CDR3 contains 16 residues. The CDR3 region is CASSVVGGVGGTEAFF. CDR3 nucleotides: TGTGCCAGCAGCGTAGTCGGCGGCGTGGGGGGCACTGAAGCTTTCTTT. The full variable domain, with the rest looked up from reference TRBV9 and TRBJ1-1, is DSGVTQTPKHLITATGQRVTLRCSPRSGDLSVYWYQQSLDQGLQFLIQYYNGEERAKGNILERFSAQQFPDLHSELNLSSLELGDSALYFCASSVVGGVGGTEAFFGQGTRLTVV.

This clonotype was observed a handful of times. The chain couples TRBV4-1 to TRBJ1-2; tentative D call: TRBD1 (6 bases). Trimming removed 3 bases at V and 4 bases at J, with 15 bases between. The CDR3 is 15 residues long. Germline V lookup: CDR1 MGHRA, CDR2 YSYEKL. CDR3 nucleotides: TGCGCCAGCAGCCACCTGGGGGGCGGAATCTATGGCTACACCTTC. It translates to CASSHLGGGIYGYTF.

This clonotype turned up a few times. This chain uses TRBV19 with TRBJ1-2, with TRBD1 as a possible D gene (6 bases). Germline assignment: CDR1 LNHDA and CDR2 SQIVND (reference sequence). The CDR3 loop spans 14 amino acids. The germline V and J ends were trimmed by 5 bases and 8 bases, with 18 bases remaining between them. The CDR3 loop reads CASSVKPGARGYTF. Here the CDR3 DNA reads TGTGCCAGTAGTGTTAAACCAGGGGCGAGGGGCTACACCTTC.

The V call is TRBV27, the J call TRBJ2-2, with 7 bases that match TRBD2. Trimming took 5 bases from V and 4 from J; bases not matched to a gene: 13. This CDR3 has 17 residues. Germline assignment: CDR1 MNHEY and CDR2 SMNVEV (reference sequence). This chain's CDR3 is CASSVGVAGVFTGELFF. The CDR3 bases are TGTGCCAGCAGTGTCGGGGTGGCGGGGGTTTTCACCGGGGAGCTGTTTTTT.

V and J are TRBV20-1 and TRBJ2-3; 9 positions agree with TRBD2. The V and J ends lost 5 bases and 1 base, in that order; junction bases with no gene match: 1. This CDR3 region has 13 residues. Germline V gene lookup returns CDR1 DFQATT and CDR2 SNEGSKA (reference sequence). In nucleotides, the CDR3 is TGCAGTGCTGAGCGGGGGGGCACAGATACGCAGTATTTT. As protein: CSAERGGTDTQYF.

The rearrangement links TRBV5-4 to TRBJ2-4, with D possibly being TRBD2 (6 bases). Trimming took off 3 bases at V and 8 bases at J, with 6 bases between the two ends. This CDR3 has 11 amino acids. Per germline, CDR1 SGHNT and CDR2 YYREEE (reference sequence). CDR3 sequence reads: CASSSGDIQYF. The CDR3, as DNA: TGTGCCAGCAGCTCGGGGGACATTCAGTACTTC.

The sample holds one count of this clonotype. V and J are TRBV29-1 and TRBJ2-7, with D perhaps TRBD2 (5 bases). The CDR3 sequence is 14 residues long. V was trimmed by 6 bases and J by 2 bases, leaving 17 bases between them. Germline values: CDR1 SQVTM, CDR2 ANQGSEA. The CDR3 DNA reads TGCAGCGTCGCACGGGCGAGGGCCCCCTACGAGCAGTACTTC. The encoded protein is CSVARARAPYEQYF.

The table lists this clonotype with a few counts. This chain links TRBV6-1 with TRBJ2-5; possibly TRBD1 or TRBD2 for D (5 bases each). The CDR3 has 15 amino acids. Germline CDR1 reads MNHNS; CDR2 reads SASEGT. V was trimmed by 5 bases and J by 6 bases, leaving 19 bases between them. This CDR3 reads CASSLRGGLYQTQYF. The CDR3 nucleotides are TGTGCCAGCAGTTTAAGGGGCGGACTCTACCAGACCCAGTACTTC.

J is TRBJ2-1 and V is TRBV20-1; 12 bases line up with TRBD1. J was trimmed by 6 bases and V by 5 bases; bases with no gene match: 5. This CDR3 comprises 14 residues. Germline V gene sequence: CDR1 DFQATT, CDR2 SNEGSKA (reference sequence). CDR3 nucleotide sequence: TGCAGTGCTCCCGGGACAGGGGGCTTCAATGAGCAGTTCTTC. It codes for CSAPGTGGFNEQFF.

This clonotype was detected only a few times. The CDR3 sequence: CSARVLDRGAEAFF. Here the CDR3 DNA reads TGCAGTGCTAGAGTCCTAGACAGGGGAGCTGAAGCTTTCTTT. The J gene is TRBJ1-1, the V gene TRBV20-1; 8 nucleotides align to TRBD1. The CDR3 consists of 14 residues. Germline V gene sequence: CDR1 DFQATT, CDR2 SNEGSKA (reference sequence). With V trimmed by 1 base and J by 6 bases, 7 bases remained unmatched.

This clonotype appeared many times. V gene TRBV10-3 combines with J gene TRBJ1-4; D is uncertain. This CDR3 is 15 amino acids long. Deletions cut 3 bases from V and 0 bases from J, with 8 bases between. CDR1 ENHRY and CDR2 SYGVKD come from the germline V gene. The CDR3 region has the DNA TGTGCCATCAGTGACGGCCAGGCAACTAATGAAAAACTGTTTTTT. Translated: CAISDGQATNEKLFF.

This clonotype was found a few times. The CDR3 sequence: CASSLGSGGGQPQHF. CDR3 DNA sequence: TGTGCCAGCAGCTTAGGCTCAGGGGGAGGGCAGCCCCAGCATTTT. The rearrangement links TRBV7-8 to TRBJ1-5; 7 bases are a match to TRBD1. Trimming removed 1 base from V and 7 bases from J; junction bases left unmatched: 7. CDR1 and CDR2 from the germline V gene are SGHVS and FQNEAQ. CDR3 length: 15 residues.

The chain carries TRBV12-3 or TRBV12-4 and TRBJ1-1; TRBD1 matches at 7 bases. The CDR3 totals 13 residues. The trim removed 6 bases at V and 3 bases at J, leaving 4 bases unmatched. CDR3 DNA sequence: TGTGCCAGCAGGACAGGGACGGACACTGAAGCTTTCTTT. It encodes CASRTGTDTEAFF.

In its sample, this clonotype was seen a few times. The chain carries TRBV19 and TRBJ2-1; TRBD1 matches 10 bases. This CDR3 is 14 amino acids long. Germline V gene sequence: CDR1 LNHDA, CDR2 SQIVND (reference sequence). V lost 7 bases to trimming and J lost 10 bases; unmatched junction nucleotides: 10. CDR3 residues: CASMPGQGIAEQFF. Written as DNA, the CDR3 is TGTGCCAGTATGCCGGGACAGGGGATTGCCGAGCAGTTCTTC.

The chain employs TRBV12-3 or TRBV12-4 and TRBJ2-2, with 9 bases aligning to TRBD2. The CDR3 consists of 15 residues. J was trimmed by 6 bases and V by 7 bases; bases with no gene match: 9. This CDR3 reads CASTEVIAGAGELFF. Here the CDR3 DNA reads TGTGCCAGCACCGAAGTGATAGCGGGGGCCGGGGAGCTGTTTTTT.

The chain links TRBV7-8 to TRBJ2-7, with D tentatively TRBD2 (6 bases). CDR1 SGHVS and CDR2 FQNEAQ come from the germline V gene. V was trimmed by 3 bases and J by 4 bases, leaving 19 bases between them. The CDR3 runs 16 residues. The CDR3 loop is CASSLEEGRRWYEQYF. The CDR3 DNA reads TGTGCCAGCAGCTTGGAGGAGGGACGGAGGTGGTACGAGCAGTACTTC.

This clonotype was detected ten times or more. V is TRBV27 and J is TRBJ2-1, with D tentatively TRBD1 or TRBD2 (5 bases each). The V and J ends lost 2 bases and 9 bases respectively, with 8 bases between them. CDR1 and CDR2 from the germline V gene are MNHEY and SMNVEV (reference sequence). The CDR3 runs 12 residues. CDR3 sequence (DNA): TGTGCCAGCAGTTTAAGTGGGACTGAGCAGTTCTTC. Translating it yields CASSLSGTEQFF.

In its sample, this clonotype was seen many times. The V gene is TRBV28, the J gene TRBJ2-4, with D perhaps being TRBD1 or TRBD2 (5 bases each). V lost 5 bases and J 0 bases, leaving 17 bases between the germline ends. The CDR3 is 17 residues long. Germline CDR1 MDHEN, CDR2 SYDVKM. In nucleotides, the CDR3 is TGTGCCAGCAGTCCTCCTGGGACGGACATAGCCAAAAACATTCAGTACTTC. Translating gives CASSPPGTDIAKNIQYF.

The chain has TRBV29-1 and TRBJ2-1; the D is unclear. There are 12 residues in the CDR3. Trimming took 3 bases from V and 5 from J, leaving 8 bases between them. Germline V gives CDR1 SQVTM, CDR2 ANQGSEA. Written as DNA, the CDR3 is TGCAGCGTTGAGGGGTTTGACAATGAGCAGTTCTTC. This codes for CSVEGFDNEQFF.

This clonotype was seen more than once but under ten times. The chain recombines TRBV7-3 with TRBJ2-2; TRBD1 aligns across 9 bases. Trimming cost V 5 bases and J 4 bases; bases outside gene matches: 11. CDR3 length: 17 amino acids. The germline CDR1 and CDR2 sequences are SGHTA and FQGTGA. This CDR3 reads CASSRLTGGASTGELFF. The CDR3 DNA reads TGTGCCAGCAGCAGACTCACAGGGGGCGCGAGCACCGGGGAGCTGTTTTTT.

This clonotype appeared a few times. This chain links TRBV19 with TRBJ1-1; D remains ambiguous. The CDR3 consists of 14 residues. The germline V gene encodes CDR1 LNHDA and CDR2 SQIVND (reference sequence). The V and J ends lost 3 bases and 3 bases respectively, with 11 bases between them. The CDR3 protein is CASSIWGGDTEAFF. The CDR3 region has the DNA TGTGCCAGTAGTATTTGGGGAGGAGACACTGAAGCTTTCTTT.